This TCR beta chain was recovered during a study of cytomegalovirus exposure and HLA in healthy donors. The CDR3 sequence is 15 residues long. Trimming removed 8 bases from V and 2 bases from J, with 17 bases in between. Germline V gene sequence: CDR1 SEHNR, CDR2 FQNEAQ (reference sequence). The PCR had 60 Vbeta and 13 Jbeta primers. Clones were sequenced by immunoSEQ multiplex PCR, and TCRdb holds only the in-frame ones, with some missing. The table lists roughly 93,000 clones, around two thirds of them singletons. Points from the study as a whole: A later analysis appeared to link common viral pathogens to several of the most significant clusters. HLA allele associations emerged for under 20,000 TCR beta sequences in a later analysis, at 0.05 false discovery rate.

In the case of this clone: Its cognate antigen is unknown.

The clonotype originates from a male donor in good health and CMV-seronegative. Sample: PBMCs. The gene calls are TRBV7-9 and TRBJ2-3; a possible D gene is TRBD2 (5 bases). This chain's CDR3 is CASQKSGGATDTQYF. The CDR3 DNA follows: TGTGCCAGCCAGAAGAGTGGAGGAGCCACAGATACGCAGTATTTT.